This T cell receptor beta chain was captured by sequencing in a study of blood T cells in healthy people across ages. A second about 7 to 12 cycle PCR used barcoded and J-beta primers. Paired-end reads containing CDR3 totaled no fewer than 2.5 million for each sample. TCRdb recomputed calls from the 5' RACE reads with MiXCR, one row per CDR3 protein. There are under 800,000 distinct CDR3 sequences in the sample; about 21% occur only once, and approximately 3.7% lies in the top ten. This clonotype occurred a few times. V was pared by 4 bases and J by 5 bases, with 7 bases of the junction left unmatched. CDR1 and CDR2 (germline): KGHDR, SFDVKD. The CDR3 totals 15 residues.

The clonotype comes from a man in his 70s in good health. This chain connects TRBV24-1 to TRBJ2-5, with TRBD2 matching over 9 bases. Sample: blood. The CDR3 loop reads CATSEGGTSQETQYF. The CDR3, as DNA: TGTGCCACCAGTGAGGGAGGGACTAGCCAGGAGACCCAGTACTTC.